This T cell receptor beta chain was obtained from a study of blood T cells in healthy people across ages. Germline V gene sequence: CDR1 MNHEY, CDR2 SVGAGI. The length of the CDR3 is 16 residues. The junction had 18 bases not matched to a gene; V was cut back by 5 bases and J by 9 bases. Through a sample-barcoded 5' primer and a J-beta primer mix, a second PCR was run for roughly 6 to 11 cycles. TCRdb reanalysed the 5' RACE reads using MiXCR and keeps one entry per CDR3 protein. The sample includes about 1,400,000 distinct CDR3 sequences, approximately 38% seen only once; the top ten take 7.9%. This TCR derives from a woman aged 18-29 years in good health. V is TRBV6-5 and J is TRBJ1-1, with 7 bases fitting TRBD1. Sequenced sample: blood. CDR3 DNA: TGTGCCAGCAGTACGGACAGGAGCCTCGAGAGAGGGAAAGCTTTCTTT. This encodes CASSTDRSLERGKAFF.